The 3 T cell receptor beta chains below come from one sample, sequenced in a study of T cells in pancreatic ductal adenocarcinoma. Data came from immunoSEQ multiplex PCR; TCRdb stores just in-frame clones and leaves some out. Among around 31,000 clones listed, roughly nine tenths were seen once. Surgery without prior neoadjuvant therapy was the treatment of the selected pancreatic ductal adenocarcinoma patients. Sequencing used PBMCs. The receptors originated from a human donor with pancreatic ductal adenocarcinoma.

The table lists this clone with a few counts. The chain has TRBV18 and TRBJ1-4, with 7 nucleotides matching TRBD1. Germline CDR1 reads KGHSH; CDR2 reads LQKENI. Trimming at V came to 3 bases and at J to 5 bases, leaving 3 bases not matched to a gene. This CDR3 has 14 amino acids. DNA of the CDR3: TGTGCCAGCTCACCGGGACAGATAAATGAAAAACTGTTTTTT. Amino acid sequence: CASSPGQINEKLFF.

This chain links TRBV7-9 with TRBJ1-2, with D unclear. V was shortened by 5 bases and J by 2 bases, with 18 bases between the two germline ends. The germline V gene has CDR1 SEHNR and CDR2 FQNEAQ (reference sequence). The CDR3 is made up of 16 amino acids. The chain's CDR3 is CASSPFRGIRNYGYTF. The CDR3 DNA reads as TGTGCCAGCAGCCCCTTTCGGGGTATAAGAAACTATGGCTACACCTTC. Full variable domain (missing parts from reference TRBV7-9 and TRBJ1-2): DTGVSQNPRHKITKRGQNVTFRCDPISEHNRLYWYRQTLGQGPEFLTYFQNEAQLEKSRLLSDRFSAERPKGSFSTLEIQRTEQGDSAMYLCASSPFRGIRNYGYTFGSGTRLTVV.

The CDR3 here is CASSLVGGGEKLFF. Written as DNA, the CDR3 is TGCGCCAGCAGCTTGGTCGGGGGGGGTGAAAAACTGTTTTTT. The gene calls are TRBV5-1 and TRBJ1-4; D might be TRBD1 (5 bases). V was trimmed by 0 bases and J by 7 bases, leaving 10 bases between them. The CDR3 sequence is 14 residues long. Per the germline V gene, CDR1 is SGHRS and CDR2 is YFSETQ.